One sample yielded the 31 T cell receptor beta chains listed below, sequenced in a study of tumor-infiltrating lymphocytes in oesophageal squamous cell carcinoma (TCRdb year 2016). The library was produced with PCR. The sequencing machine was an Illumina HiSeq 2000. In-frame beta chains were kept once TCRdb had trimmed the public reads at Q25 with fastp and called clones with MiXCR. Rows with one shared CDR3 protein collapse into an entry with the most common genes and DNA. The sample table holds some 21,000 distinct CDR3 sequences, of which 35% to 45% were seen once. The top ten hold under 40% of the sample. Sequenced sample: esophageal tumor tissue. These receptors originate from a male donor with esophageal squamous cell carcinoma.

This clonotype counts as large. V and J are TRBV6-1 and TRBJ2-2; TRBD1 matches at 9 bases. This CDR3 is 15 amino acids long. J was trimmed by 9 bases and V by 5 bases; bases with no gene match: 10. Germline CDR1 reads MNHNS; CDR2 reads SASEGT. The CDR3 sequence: CASSFWTGVDRELFF. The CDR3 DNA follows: TGTGCCAGCAGTTTCTGGACAGGGGTGGATAGGGAGCTGTTTTTT.

In DNA form, the CDR3 reads TGTGCCTGTGGACTCCTCCACGAGCAGGAGCAGTTCTTC. This sequence encodes CACGLLHEQEQFF. The J gene is TRBJ2-1, the V gene TRBV30, with a weak D call TRBD2 (5 bases). The CDR3 consists of 13 residues. The germline V gene encodes CDR1 GTSNPN and CDR2 SVGIG (reference sequence). V was cut by 6 bases and J by 10 bases, with 19 bases left in between.

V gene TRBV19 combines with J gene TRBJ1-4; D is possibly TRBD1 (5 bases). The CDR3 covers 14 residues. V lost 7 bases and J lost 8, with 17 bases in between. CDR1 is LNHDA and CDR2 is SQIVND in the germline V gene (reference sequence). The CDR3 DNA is TGTGCCAGTAAGACAGACCGGGCCGCGGAAAAACTGTTTTTT. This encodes CASKTDRAAEKLFF. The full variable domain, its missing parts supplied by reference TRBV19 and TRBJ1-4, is DGGITQSPKYLFRKEGQNVTLSCEQNLNHDAMYWYRQDPGQGLRLIYYSQIVNDFQKGDIAEGYSVSREKKESFPLTVTSAQKNPTAFYLCASKTDRAAEKLFFGSGTQLSVL.

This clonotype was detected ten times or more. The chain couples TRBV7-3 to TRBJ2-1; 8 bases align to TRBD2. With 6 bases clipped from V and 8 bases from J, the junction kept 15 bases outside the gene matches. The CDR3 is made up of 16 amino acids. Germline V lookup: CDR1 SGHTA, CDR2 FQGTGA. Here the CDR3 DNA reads TGTGCCAGCAGTCCGCCCGGGACTGCGCGGGGGGATGAGCAGTTCTTC. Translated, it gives CASSPPGTARGDEQFF.

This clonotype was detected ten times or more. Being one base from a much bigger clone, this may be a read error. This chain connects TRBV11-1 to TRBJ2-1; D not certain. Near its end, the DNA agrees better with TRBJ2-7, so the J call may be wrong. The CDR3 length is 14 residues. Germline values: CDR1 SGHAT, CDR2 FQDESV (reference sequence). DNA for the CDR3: TGTGCCAGCAGCGCCGTAGGCTCCTACAATGAGCAGTACTTC. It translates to CASSAVGSYNEQYF.

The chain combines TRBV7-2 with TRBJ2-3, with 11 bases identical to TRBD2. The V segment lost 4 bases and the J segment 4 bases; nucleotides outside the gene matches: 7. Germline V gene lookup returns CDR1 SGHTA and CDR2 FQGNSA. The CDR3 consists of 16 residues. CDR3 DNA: TGTGCCAGCAGCTCCAAAACTAGCGGGGGACCAGATACGCAGTATTTT. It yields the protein CASSSKTSGGPDTQYF.

CDR3 sequence (DNA): TGTGCCAGCAGCCCCAAGGTGGCCCTTTCCTATGGCTACACCTTC. Its translation: CASSPKVALSYGYTF. The genes are TRBV3-1 and TRBJ1-2; unclear D gene. V was trimmed by 4 bases and J by 4 bases, leaving 16 bases between them. CDR3 length: 15 residues. The germline CDR1 and CDR2 sequences are LGHDT and YNNKEL (reference sequence).

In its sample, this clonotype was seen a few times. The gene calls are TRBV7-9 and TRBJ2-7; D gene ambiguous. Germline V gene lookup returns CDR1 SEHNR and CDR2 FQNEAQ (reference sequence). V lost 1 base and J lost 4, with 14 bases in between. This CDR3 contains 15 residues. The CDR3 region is CASSLEAAQYYEQYF. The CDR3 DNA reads TGTGCCAGCAGCTTAGAGGCGGCCCAGTATTACGAGCAGTACTTC.

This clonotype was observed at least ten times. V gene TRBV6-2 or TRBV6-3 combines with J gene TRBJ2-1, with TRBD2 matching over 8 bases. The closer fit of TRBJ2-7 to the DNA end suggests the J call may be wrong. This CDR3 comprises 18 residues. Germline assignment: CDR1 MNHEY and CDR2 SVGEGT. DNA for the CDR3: TGTGCCAGCAGATTACTGGGGCCCGGGACTAGAGGTACCAATGAGCAGTACTTC. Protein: CASRLLGPGTRGTNEQYF.

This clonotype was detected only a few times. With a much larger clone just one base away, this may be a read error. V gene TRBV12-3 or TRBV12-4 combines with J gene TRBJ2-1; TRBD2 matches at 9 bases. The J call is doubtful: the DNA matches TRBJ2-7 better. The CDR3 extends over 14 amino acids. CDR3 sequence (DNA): TGTGCCAGCAGTTCCCAGCGGGGGGACAATGAGCAGTACTTC. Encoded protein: CASSSQRGDNEQYF.

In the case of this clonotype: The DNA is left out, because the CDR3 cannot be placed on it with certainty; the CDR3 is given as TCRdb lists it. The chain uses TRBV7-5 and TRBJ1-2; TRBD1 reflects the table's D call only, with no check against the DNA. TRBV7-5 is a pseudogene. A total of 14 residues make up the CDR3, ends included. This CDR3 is CISVPAYRGPGYTF.

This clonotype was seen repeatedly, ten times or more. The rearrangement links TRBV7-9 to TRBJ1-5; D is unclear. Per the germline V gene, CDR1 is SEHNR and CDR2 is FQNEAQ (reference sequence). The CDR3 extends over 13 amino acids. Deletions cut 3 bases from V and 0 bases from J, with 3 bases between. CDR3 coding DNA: TGTGCCAGCAGCTTTAATAGCAATCAGCCCCAGCATTTT. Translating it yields CASSFNSNQPQHF.

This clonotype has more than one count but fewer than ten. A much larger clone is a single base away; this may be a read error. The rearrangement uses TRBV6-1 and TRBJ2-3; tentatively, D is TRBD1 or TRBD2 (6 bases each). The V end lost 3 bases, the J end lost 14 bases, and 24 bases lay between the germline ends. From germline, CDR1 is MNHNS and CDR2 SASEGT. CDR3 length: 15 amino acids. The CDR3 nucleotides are TGTGCCAGCAGTGATTCCGGGGGACACACCGGGGAGCTGTATTTT. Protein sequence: CASSDSGGHTGELYF.

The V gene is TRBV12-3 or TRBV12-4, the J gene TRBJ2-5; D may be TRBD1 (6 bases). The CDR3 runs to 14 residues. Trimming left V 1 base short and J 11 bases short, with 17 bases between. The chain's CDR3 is CASSLDAQGTKQYF. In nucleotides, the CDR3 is TGTGCCAGCAGTTTAGATGCCCAGGGGACGAAGCAGTACTTC.

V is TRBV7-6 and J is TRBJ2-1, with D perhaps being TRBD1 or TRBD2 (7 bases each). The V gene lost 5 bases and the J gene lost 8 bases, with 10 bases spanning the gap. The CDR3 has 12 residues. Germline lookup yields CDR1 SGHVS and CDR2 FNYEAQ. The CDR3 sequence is CASSQGGDEQFF. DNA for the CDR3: TGTGCCAGCAGCCAGGGGGGGGATGAGCAGTTCTTC.

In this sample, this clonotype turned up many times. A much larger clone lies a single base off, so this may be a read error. The CDR3 reads CASSEVTSGGAFYNEQYF. CDR3 nucleotide sequence: TGTGCCAGCAGTGAAGTAACTAGCGGGGGGGCTTTCTACAATGAGCAGTACTTC. This chain connects TRBV6-1 to TRBJ2-7; 13 nucleotides align to TRBD2. The J segment lost 7 bases and the V segment lost 1 base, leaving 13 bases of the junction unmatched. Germline values: CDR1 MNHNS, CDR2 SASEGT. The CDR3 extends over 18 amino acids.

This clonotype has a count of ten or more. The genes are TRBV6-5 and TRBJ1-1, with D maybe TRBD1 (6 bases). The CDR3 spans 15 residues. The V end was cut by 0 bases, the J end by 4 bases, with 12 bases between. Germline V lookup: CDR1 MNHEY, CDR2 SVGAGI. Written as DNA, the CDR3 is TGTGCCAGCAGTTACTCGCCGGGGGGCACCACTGAAGCTTTCTTT. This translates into CASSYSPGGTTEAFF.

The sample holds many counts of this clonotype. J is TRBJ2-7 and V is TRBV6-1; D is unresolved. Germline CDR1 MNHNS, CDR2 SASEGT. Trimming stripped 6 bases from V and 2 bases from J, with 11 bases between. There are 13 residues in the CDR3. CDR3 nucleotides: TGTGCCAGCAGCCTTACTGGAACCTACGAGCAGTACTTC. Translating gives CASSLTGTYEQYF.

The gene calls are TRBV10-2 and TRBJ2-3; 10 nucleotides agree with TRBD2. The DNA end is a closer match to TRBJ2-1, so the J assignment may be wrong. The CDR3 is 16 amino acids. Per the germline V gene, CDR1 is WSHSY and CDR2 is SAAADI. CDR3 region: CASSDPGLAVYNEQFF. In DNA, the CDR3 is TGCGCCAGCAGTGACCCCGGACTAGCGGTCTACAATGAGCAGTTCTTC.

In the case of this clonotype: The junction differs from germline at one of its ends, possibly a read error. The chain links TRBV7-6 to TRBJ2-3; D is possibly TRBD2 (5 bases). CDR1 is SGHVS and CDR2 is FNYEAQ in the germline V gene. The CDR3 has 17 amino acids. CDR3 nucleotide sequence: TGTGCTAGCAGCTCTAACCCGCCGGGGTTCGGCACAGATACGCAGTATTTT. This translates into CASSSNPPGFGTDTQYF.

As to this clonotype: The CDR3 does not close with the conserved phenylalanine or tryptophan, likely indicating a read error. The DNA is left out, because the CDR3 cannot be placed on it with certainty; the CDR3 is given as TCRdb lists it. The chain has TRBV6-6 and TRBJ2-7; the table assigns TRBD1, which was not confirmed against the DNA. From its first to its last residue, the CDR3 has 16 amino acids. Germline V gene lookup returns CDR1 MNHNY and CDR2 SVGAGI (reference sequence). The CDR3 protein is CASSYMGQNYGYTFGS.

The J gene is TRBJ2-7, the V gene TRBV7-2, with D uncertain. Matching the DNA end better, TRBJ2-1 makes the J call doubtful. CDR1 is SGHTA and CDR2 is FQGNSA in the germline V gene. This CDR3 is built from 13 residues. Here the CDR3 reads CASSLVSYNEQFF. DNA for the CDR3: TGTGCCAGCAGCTTAGTCTCCTACAATGAGCAGTTCTTC.

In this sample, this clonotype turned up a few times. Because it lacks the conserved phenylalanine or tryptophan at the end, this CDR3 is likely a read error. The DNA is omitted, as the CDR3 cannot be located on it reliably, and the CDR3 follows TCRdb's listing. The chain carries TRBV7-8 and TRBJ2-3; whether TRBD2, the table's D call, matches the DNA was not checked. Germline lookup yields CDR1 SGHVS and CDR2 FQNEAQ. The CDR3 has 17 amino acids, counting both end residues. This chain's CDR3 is CASSLFEAVLETQYFGP.

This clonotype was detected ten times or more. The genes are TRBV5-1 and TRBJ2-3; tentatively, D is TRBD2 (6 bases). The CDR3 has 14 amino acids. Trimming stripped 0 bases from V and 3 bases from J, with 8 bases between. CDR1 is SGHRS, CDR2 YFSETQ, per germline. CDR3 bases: TGCGCCAGCAGCTTGGGGGACTGGACAGATACGCAGTATTTT. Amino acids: CASSLGDWTDTQYF.

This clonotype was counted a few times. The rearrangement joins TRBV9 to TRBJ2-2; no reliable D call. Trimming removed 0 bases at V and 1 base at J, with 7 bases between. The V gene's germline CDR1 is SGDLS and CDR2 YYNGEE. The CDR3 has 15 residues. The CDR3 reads CASSVAPGNTGELFF. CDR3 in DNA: TGTGCCAGCAGCGTAGCCCCTGGGAACACCGGGGAGCTGTTTTTT.

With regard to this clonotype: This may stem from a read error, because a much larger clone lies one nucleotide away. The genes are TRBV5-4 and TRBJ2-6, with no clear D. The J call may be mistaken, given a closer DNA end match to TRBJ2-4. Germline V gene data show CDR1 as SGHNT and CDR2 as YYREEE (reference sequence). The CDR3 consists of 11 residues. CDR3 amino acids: CDSSFENIQYF. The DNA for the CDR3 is TGTGACAGCAGCTTTGAAAACATTCAGTACTTC.

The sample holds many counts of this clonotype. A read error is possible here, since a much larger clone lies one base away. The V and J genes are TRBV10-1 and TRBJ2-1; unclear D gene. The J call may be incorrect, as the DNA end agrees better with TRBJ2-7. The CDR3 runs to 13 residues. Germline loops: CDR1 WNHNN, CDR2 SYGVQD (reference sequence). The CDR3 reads CASSEFRYNEQYF. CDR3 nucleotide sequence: TGCGCCAGCAGTGAATTCAGATACAATGAGCAGTACTTC.

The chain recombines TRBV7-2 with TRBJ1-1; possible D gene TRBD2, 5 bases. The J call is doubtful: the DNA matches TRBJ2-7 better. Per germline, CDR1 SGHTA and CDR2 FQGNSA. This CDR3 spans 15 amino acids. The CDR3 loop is CASSLVGGSFNEQYF. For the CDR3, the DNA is TGTGCCAGCAGCTTAGTGGGCGGGTCCTTTAATGAGCAGTACTTC.

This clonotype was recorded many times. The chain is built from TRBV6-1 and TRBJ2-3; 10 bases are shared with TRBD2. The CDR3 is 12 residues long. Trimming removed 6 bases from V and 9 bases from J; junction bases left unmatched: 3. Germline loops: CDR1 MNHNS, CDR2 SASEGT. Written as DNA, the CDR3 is TGTGCCAGCAGCTATAGCGGGGGGACGCAGTATTTT. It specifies CASSYSGGTQYF.

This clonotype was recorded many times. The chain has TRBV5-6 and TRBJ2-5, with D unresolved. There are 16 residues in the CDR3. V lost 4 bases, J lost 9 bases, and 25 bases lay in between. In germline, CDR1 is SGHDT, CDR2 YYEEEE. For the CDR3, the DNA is TGTGCCAGCAGCCCCTCGACCGGGCCCCGTTCATTCGCCCAGTACTTC. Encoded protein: CASSPSTGPRSFAQYF.

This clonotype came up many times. CDR3 region: CASSPSGGLFYNEQFF. The CDR3 DNA sequence: TGTGCCAGCAGTCCTTCAGGGGGTCTCTTCTACAATGAGCAGTTCTTC. V is TRBV27 and J is TRBJ2-1, with 7 bases matching TRBD1. The CDR3 is 16 amino acids. Per germline, CDR1 MNHEY and CDR2 SMNVEV (reference sequence). The V and J ends lost 5 bases and 3 bases, in that order; junction bases with no gene match: 10.